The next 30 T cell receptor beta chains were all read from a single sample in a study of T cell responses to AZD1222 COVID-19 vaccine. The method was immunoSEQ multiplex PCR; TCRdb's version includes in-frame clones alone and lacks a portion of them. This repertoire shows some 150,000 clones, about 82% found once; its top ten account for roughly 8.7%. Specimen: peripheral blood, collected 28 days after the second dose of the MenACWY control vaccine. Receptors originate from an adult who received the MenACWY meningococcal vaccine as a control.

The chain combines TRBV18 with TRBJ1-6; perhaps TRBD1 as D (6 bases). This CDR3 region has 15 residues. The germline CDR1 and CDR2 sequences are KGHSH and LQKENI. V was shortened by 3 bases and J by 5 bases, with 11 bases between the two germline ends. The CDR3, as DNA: TGTGCCAGCTCACCGAATACAGGGAATAATTCACCCCTCCACTTT. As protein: CASSPNTGNNSPLHF.

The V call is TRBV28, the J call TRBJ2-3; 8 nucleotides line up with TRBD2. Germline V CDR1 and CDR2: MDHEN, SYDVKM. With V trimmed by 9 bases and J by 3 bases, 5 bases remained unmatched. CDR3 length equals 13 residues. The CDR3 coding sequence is TGTGCCAGTGTAGCGGGATCGACAGATACGCAGTATTTT. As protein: CASVAGSTDTQYF.

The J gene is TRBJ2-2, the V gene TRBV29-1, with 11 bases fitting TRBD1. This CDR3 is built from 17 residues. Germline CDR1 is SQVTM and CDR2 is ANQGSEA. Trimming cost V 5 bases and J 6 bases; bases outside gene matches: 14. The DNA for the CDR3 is TGCAGCGTTAACCGATGGGTCGGACAGGGGGCTGCCGGGGAGCTGTTTTTT. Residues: CSVNRWVGQGAAGELFF.

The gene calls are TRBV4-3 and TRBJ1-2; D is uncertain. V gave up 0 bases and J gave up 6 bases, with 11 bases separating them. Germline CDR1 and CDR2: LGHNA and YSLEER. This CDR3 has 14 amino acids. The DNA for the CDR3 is TGCGCCAGCAGCCAAGATGTGGGAACCCATGGCTACACCTTC. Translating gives CASSQDVGTHGYTF.

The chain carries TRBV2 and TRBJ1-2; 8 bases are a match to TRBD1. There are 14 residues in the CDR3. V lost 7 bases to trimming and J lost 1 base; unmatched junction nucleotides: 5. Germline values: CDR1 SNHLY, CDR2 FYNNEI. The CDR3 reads CASIADRVNYGYTF. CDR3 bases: TGTGCCAGCATAGCGGACAGGGTTAACTATGGCTACACCTTC.

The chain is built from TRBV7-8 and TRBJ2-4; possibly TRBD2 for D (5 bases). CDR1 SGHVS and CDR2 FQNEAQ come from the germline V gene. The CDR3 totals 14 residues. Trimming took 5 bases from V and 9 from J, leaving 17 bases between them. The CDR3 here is CASSREGRGGIQYF. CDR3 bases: TGTGCCAGCAGCCGAGAGGGCAGAGGAGGCATTCAGTACTTC. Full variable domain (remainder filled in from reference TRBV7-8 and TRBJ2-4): GAGVSQSPRYKVAKRGQDVALRCDPISGHVSLFWYQQALGQGPEFLTYFQNEAQLDKSGLPSDRFFAERPEGSVSTLKIQRTQQEDSAVYLCASSREGRGGIQYFGAGTRLSVL.

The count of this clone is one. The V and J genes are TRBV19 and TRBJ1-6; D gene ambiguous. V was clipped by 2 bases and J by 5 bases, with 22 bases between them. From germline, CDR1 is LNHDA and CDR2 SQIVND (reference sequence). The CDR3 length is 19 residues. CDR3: CASSIMVSPSTENNSPLHF. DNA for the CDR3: TGTGCCAGTAGTATAATGGTCAGTCCCTCTACAGAAAATAATTCACCCCTCCACTTT. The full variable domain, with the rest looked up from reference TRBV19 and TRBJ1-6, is DGGITQSPKYLFRKEGQNVTLSCEQNLNHDAMYWYRQDPGQGLRLIYYSQIVNDFQKGDIAEGYSVSREKKESFPLTVTSAQKNPTAFYLCASSIMVSPSTENNSPLHFGNGTRLTVT.

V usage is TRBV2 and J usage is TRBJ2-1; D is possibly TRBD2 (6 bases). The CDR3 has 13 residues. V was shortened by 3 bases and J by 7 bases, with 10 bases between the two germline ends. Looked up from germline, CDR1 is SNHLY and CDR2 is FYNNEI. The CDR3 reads CASSELGGNEQFF. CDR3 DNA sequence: TGTGCCAGCAGTGAGCTTGGAGGGAATGAGCAGTTCTTC.

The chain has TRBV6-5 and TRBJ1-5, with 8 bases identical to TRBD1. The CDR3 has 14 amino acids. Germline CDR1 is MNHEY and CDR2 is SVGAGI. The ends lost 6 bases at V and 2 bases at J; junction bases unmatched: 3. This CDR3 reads CASRRTGRNQPQHF. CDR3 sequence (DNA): TGTGCCAGCAGAAGGACAGGGCGCAATCAGCCCCAGCATTTT.

The CDR3 DNA reads as TGTGCCAGCAGCTTGGTCAGGGGTCCTCCCCTGAACACTGAAGCTTTCTTT. Residues: CASSLVRGPPLNTEAFF. J is TRBJ1-1 and V is TRBV5-6, with D tentatively TRBD1 (6 bases). CDR1 is SGHDT and CDR2 is YYEEEE in the germline V gene. This CDR3 has 17 residues. V lost 0 bases and J 0 bases, leaving 15 bases between the germline ends.

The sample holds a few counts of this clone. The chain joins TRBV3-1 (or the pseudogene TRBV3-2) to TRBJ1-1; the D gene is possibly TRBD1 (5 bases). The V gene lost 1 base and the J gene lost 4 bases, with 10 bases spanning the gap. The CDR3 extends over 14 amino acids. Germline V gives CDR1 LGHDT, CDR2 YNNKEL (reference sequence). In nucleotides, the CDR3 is TGTGCCAGCAGCCAAGTCCGGGGCGGCACTGAAGCTTTCTTT. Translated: CASSQVRGGTEAFF.

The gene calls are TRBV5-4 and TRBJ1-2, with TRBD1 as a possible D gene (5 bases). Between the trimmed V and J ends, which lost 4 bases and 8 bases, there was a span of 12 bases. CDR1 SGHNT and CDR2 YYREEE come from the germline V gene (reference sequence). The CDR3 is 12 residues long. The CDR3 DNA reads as TGTGCCAGCAGCGCGGGGACCTACGGCTACACCTTC. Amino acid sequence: CASSAGTYGYTF.

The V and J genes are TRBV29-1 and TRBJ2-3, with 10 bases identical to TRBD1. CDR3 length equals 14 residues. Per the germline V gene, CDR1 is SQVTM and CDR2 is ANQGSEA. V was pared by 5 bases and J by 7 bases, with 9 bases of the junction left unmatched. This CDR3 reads CSVTTGGEGNTQYF. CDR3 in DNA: TGCAGCGTTACGACAGGGGGCGAAGGGAATACGCAGTATTTT.

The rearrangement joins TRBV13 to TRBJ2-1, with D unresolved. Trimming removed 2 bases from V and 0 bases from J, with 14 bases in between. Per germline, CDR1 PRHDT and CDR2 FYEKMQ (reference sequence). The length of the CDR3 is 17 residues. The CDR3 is CASSLMLEWSSYNEQFF. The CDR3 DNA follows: TGTGCCAGCAGCTTAATGCTAGAGTGGAGCTCCTACAATGAGCAGTTCTTC.

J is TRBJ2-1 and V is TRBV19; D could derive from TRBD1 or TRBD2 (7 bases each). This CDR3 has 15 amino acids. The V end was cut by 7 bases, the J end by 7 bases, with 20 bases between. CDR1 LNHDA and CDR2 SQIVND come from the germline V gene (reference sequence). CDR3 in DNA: TGTGCCAGTAAAGTGCAGGGGGGGCTTGGAAATGAGCAGTTCTTC. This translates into CASKVQGGLGNEQFF.

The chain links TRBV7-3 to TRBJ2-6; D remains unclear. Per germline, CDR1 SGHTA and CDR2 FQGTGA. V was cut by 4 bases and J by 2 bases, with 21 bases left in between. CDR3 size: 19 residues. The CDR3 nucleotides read TGTGCCAGCAGCTCTAGGGTGGGCGGTGGGCTAACTGGGGCCAACGTCCTGACTTTC. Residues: CASSSRVGGGLTGANVLTF.

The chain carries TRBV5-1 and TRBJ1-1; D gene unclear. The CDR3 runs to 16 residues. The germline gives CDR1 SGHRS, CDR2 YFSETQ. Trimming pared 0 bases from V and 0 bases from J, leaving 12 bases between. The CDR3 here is CASSLGSGPMNTEAFF. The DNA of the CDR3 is TGCGCCAGCAGCTTGGGGAGTGGTCCTATGAACACTGAAGCTTTCTTT.

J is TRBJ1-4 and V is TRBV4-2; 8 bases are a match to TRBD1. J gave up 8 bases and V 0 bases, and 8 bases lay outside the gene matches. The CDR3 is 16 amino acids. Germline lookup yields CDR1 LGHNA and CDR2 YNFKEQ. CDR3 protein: CASSQDWQGANEKLFF. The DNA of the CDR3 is TGTGCCAGCAGCCAAGATTGGCAGGGGGCGAACGAAAAACTGTTTTTT.

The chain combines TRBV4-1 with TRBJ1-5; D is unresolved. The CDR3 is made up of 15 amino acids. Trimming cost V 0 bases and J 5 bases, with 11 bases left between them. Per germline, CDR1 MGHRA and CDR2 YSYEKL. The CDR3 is CASSQDSGWDQPQHF. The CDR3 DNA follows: TGCGCCAGCAGCCAAGATAGTGGATGGGATCAGCCCCAGCATTTT.

CDR3 nucleotide sequence: TGTGCCAGCAGCCCGACAGGGGGCACACCCCTCCACTTT. Translation: CASSPTGGTPLHF. The chain employs TRBV11-2 and TRBJ1-6, with 10 bases matching TRBD1. Germline assignment: CDR1 SGHAT and CDR2 FQNNGV. CDR3 length: 13 residues. Trimming at V came to 5 bases and at J to 11 bases, leaving 3 bases not matched to a gene. Variable domain in full (rest from reference TRBV11-2 and TRBJ1-6): EAGVAQSPRYKIIEKRQSVAFWCNPISGHATLYWYQQILGQGPKLLIQFQNNGVVDDSQLPKDRFSAERLKGVDSTLKIQPAKLEDSAVYLCASSPTGGTPLHFGNGTRLTVT.

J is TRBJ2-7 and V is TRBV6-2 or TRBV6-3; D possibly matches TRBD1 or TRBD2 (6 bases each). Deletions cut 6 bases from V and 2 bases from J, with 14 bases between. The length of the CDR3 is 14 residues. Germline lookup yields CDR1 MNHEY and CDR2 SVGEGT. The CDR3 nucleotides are TGTGCCAGCAGCGCCGAGGGGGGTACCTACGAGCAGTACTTC. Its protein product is CASSAEGGTYEQYF.

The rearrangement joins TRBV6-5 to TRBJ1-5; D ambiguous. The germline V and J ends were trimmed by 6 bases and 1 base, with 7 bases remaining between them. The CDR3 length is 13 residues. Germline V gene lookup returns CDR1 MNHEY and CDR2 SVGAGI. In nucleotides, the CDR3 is TGTGCCAGCAGGGGTTGGAGCAATCAGCCCCAGCATTTT. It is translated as CASRGWSNQPQHF.

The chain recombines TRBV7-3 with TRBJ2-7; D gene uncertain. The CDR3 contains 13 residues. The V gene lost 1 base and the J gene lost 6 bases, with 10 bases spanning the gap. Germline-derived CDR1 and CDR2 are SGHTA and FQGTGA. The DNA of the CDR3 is TGTGCCAGCAGCTTAAACCCGACGGGCGAGCAGTACTTC. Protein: CASSLNPTGEQYF.

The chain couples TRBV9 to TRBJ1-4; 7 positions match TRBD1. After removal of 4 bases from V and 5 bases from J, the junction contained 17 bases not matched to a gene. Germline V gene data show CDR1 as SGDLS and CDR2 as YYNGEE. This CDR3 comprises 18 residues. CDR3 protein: CASSSRQGGIGSNEKLFF. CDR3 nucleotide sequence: TGTGCCAGCAGCTCACGCCAAGGGGGCATAGGATCGAATGAAAAACTGTTTTTT.

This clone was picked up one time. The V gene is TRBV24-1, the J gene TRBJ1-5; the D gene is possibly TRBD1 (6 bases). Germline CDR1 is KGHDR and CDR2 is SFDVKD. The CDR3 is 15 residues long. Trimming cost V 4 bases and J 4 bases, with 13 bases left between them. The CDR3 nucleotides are TGTGCCACCAGTGAATCGGGGGGCGGAAATCAGCCCCAGCATTTT. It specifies CATSESGGGNQPQHF.

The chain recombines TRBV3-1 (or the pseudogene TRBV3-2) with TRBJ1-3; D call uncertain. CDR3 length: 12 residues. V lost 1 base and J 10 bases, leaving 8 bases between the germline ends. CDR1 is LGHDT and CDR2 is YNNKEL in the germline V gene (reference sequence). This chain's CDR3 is CASSQATGTIYF. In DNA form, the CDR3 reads TGTGCCAGCAGCCAAGCAACGGGAACCATATATTTT.

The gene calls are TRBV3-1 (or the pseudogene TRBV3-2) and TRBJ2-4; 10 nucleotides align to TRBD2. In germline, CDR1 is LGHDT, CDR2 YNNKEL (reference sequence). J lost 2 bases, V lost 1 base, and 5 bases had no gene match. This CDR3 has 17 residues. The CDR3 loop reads CASSQGLAGDPKNIQYF. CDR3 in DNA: TGTGCCAGCAGCCAAGGGCTAGCGGGAGATCCCAAAAACATTCAGTACTTC.

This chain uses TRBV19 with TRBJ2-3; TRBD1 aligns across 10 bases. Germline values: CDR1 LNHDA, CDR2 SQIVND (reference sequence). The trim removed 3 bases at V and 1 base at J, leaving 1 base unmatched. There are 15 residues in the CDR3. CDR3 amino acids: CASSMGTGGTDTQYF. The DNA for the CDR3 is TGTGCCAGTAGTATGGGGACAGGGGGCACAGATACGCAGTATTTT.

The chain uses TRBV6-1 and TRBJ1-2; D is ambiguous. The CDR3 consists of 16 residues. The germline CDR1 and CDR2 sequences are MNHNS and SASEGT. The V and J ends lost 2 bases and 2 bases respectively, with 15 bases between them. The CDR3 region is CASSESGQPSNYGYTF. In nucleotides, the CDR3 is TGTGCCAGCAGTGAATCCGGGCAGCCTTCCAACTATGGCTACACCTTC.

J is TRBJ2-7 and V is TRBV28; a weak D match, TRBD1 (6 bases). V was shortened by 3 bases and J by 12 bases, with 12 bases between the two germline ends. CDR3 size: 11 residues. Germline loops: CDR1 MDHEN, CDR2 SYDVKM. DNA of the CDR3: TGTGCCAGCAGTTTCGAGGGGGTGTGGTACGTC. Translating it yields CASSFEGVWYV.